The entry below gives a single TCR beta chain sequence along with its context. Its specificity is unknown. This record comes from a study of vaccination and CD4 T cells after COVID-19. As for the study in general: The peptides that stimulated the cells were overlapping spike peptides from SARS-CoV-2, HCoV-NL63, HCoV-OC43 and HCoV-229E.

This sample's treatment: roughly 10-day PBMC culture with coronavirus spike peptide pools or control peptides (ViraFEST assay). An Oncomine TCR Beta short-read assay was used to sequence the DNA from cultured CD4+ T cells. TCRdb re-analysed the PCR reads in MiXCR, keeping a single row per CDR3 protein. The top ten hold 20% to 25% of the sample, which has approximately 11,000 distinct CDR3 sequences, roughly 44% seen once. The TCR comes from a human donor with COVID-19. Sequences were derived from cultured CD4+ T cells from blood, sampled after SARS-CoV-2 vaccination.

CDR3 sequence: CASSFPGASSYEQYF. In DNA form, the CDR3 reads TGTGCCAGCAGTTTTCCCGGGGCGAGCTCCTACGAGCAGTACTTC. This chain uses TRBV28 with TRBJ2-7; D assignment may be TRBD1 or TRBD2 (5 bases each). Germline V CDR1 and CDR2: MDHEN, SYDVKM. Between the trimmed V and J ends, which lost 3 bases and 0 bases, there was a span of 12 bases. The CDR3 runs to 15 residues. The whole variable domain, remainder taken from reference TRBV28 and TRBJ2-7, is DVKVTQSSRYLVKRTGEKVFLECVQDMDHENMFWYRQDPGLGLRLIYFSYDVKMKEKGDIPEGYSVSREKKERFSLILESASTNQTSMYLCASSFPGASSYEQYFGPGTRLTVT.